Listed below are T cell receptor beta chains from one sample, sequenced in a study of CD8 T cells in Susac syndrome. TCRdb re-derived calls from the immunoSEQ multiplex PCR reads in MiXCR, one entry per CDR3 protein. The sample lists around 150,000 distinct CDR3 sequences, approximately 92% occurring once. The sequenced sample was CD4+ T cells from PBMCs. These receptors all come from a human donor in good health. Both conserved end residues are part of each CDR3. The order of the fields is clone size, J gene, V gene, D gene, CDR3 protein, CDR3 DNA. The D gene is left open where the match is weak. Not all rows give a size; the values are once, few, many and, for expanded clones, a class.

. TRBJ2-7 TRBV6-2/TRBV6-3 TRBD2 CASRTSGGSRYPYEQYF TGTGCCAGCAGAACGAGCGGGGGGTCGCGATACCCTTACGAGCAGTACTTC
. TRBJ2-7 TRBV2 . CASSEARASYEQYF TGTGCCAGCAGTGAAGCGAGGGCATCCTACGAGCAGTACTTC
. TRBJ1-4 TRBV29-1 TRBD1 CSVEGGQGGYGKLFF TGCAGCGTTGAAGGTGGACAGGGAGGATATGGAAAACTGTTTTTT
. TRBJ1-2 TRBV20-1 TRBD1 CSAFYGTAYGYTF TGCAGTGCTTTTTACGGGACAGCATATGGCTACACCTTC
once TRBJ2-6 TRBV6-6 . CASSEGGANVLTF TGTGCCAGCAGTGAGGGGGGGGCCAACGTCCTGACTTTC
. TRBJ1-5 TRBV3-1 . CASSPGWNSNQPQHF TGTGCCAGCAGCCCAGGGTGGAATAGCAATCAGCCCCAGCATTTT
. TRBJ2-3 TRBV7-9 . CASSFDDTQYF TGTGCCAGCAGCTTCGATGATACGCAGTATTTT
few TRBJ2-7 TRBV4-1 TRBD2 CASSPGLAEQYF TGCGCCAGCAGCCCGGGACTAGCCGAGCAGTACTTC
. TRBJ1-6 TRBV7-6 . CASSLRARSPLHF TGTGCCAGCAGCTTAAGGGCACGGTCACCCCTCCACTTT
. TRBJ2-1 TRBV3-1 TRBD2 CASRPEGGPSYNEQFF TGTGCCAGCAGACCAGAGGGAGGGCCGAGCTACAATGAGCAGTTCTTC
. TRBJ2-1 TRBV19 TRBD2 CASSIQLAGGYNEQFF TGTGCCAGTAGTATTCAACTAGCGGGGGGATACAATGAGCAGTTCTTC
. TRBJ2-4 TRBV13 TRBD1 CASSSGFRDRPWF TGTGCCAGCAGCTCGGGATTTCGGGACAGACCTTGGTTC
. TRBJ1-2 TRBV7-9 TRBD1 CASSLGTGRGYTF TGTGCCAGCAGCTTAGGGACAGGGCGAGGCTACACCTTC
. TRBJ2-7 TRBV6-6 . CASSYSMGEQYF TGTGCCAGCAGTTACTCGATGGGTGAGCAGTACTTC
. TRBJ1-3 TRBV12-3/TRBV12-4 . CASSPLTDSGNTIYF TGTGCCAGCAGTCCTCTGACAGACTCTGGAAACACCATATATTTT
. TRBJ2-5 TRBV5-1 . CASSFGSWETQYF TGCGCCAGCAGCTTTGGGTCTTGGGAGACCCAGTACTTC
. TRBJ2-5 TRBV7-8 . CASSLERPTPGTQYF TGTGCCAGCAGCTTGGAGCGGCCCACCCCGGGGACCCAGTACTTC
. TRBJ1-3 TRBV6-5 . CASTRGNTIYF TGTGCCAGCACACGGGGAAACACCATATATTTT
. TRBJ2-7 TRBV6-5 . CASSRDVYEQYF TGTGCCAGCAGCCGAGACGTGTACGAGCAGTACTTC
. TRBJ1-4 TRBV5-1 TRBD1 CASSLQGAGEKLFF TGCGCCAGCAGCTTACAGGGGGCTGGGGAAAAACTGTTTTTT
. TRBJ2-7 TRBV3-1 . CASSQGDYEQYF TGTGCCAGCAGCCAAGGGGACTACGAGCAGTACTTC
. TRBJ1-2 TRBV6-5 TRBD1 CASRRQGTLYGYTF TGTGCCAGCAGGAGACAGGGGACTCTCTATGGCTACACCTTC
. TRBJ2-1 TRBV4-1 TRBD2 CASSLRGGYNEQFF TGCGCCAGCAGCCTACGGGGGGGGTACAATGAGCAGTTCTTC
. TRBJ1-6 TRBV7-9 TRBD1 CASSFGQVYNSPLHF TGTGCCAGCAGCTTCGGACAGGTTTATAATTCACCCCTCCACTTT
few TRBJ2-7 TRBV27 . CASSRTGDSYEQYF TGTGCCAGCAGTAGAACCGGGGACTCCTACGAGCAGTACTTC
. TRBJ2-7 TRBV27 . CASSLGGTEFYEQYF TGTGCCAGCAGTTTAGGGGGGACTGAGTTCTACGAGCAGTACTTC
once TRBJ2-6 TRBV19 TRBD2 CATKAGASGANVLTF TGTGCCACCAAAGCGGGGGCTTCTGGGGCCAACGTCCTGACTTTC
. TRBJ2-2 TRBV19 . CASSSQGSAAGELFF TGTGCCAGTAGTTCACAGGGAAGTGCGGCCGGGGAGCTGTTTTTT
. TRBJ2-3 TRBV9 . CASSVGVGATDTQYF TGTGCCAGCAGCGTAGGAGTGGGGGCGACAGATACGCAGTATTTT
. TRBJ1-5 TRBV7-2 . CASSLQGGNQPQHF TGTGCCAGCAGCCTACAGGGTGGCAATCAGCCCCAGCATTTT
. TRBJ1-1 TRBV2 . CASSYRDLNLDAEAFF TGTGCCAGCAGTTACCGGGACCTTAATTTGGACGCTGAAGCTTTCTTT
. TRBJ1-2 TRBV29-1 TRBD1 CSALQGASYGYTF TGCAGCGCCTTACAGGGGGCGAGCTATGGCTACACCTTC
once TRBJ1-5 TRBV18 . CASSPQQGNQPQHF TGTGCCAGCTCACCCCAACAGGGCAATCAGCCCCAGCATTTT
. TRBJ2-7 TRBV6-5 . CASRSWSSYEQYF TGTGCCAGCCGTTCATGGAGTTCCTACGAGCAGTACTTC
. TRBJ2-3 TRBV6-5 TRBD1 CASSYSGQGTYTQYF TGTGCCAGCAGTTACTCGGGACAGGGGACCTATACGCAGTATTTT
once TRBJ1-3 TRBV6-5 . CASTRGPGNTIYF TGTGCCAGCACGCGGGGGCCCGGAAACACCATATATTTT
. TRBJ2-2 TRBV12-3/TRBV12-4 . CASTNTGELFF TGTGCCAGCACTAACACCGGGGAGCTGTTTTTT
. TRBJ2-2 TRBV5-6 TRBD1 CASSLNRGLNTGELFF TGTGCCAGCAGCTTGAACAGGGGGCTGAACACCGGGGAGCTGTTTTTT
once TRBJ1-2 TRBV10-1 TRBD1 CASAPGQHYGYTF TGCGCCAGCGCTCCGGGACAGCACTATGGCTACACCTTC
. TRBJ1-1 TRBV5-1 TRBD1 CASSESTTGGTEAFF TGCGCCAGCAGCGAAAGTACGACAGGGGGCACTGAAGCTTTCTTT
. TRBJ2-3 TRBV18 . CASSPPTQTDTQYF TGTGCCAGCTCACCACCGACACAAACAGATACGCAGTATTTT
. TRBJ1-2 TRBV2 . CASSEGQRAYTF TGTGCCAGCAGTGAAGGGCAGCGTGCCTACACCTTC
. TRBJ1-1 TRBV29-1 . CSVELRPNTEAFF TGCAGCGTTGAACTTAGGCCGAACACTGAAGCTTTCTTT
. TRBJ2-2 TRBV6-5 . CASKAGRGELFF TGTGCCAGCAAAGCAGGCCGCGGGGAGCTGTTTTTT
. TRBJ2-3 TRBV20-1 TRBD2 CSARAGGVDTQYF TGCAGTGCTAGGGCGGGGGGGGTAGATACGCAGTATTTT
. TRBJ2-4 TRBV12-3/TRBV12-4 . CASSLSGAENIQYF TGTGCCAGCAGTTTATCGGGGGCGGAAAACATTCAGTACTTC
. TRBJ2-5 TRBV7-8 TRBD2 CASSFTLSTSGAKETQYF TGTGCCAGCAGCTTCACCCTCTCGACTAGCGGGGCGAAAGAGACCCAGTACTTC
. TRBJ1-6 TRBV27 . CASSLERRVANSPLHF TGTGCCAGCAGTTTAGAAAGGAGGGTGGCGAATTCACCCCTCCACTTT
. TRBJ2-6 TRBV5-1 TRBD1 CASSATGVRGANVLTF TGCGCCAGCAGCGCGACAGGGGTCCGAGGGGCCAACGTCCTGACTTTC
. TRBJ2-5 TRBV3-1 . CASSQDDYFQETQYF TGTGCCAGCAGCCAAGACGACTACTTCCAAGAGACCCAGTACTTC
. TRBJ2-3 TRBV5-1 . CASSLTGTTDTQYF TGCGCCAGCAGCTTGACGGGTACCACAGATACGCAGTATTTT